One and the same sample provided the 23 T cell receptor beta chains below, sequenced in a study of shared clonotypes between healthy human individuals. The data were produced by immunoSEQ multiplex PCR, yet TCRdb's version contains in-frame clones alone and is incomplete. The sample records about a million clones, 60% to 85% being singletons. Sample: memory CD4+ T cells from PBMCs. Indicated subset: CD45RA-negative fraction. The receptors originated from a man aged 18 to 29 in good health. Some clones in this sample may be carry-over from other donors' samples.

With respect to this clone: A much larger clone differs from this one at a single base, so this may be a read error. This same CDR3 is encoded by further DNA sequences in the sample. The chain is built from TRBV6-5 and TRBJ2-2, with 7 bases lining up with TRBD1. V trimming: 2 bases; J trimming: 2 bases; junction bases outside the gene matches: 2. This CDR3 spans 15 amino acids. Germline CDR1 and CDR2: MNHEY and SVGAGI. DNA for the CDR3: TGTGCCAGCAGTTACGGGACAGCCAACACCGGGGAGCTGTTTTTT. Protein product: CASSYGTANTGELFF.

Written as DNA, the CDR3 is TGTGCCAGCAGTGAGAGAAAGTATGCAATCCAAGAGACCCAGTACTTC. It is translated as CASSERKYAIQETQYF. The chain is built from TRBV6-1 and TRBJ2-5; D call uncertain. CDR3 length: 16 amino acids. V lost 3 bases and J 1 base, leaving 15 bases between the germline ends. The germline CDR1 and CDR2 sequences are MNHNS and SASEGT.

The rearrangement uses TRBV7-3 and TRBJ2-5; TRBD2 matches at 10 bases. The trim removed 1 base at V and 5 bases at J, leaving 7 bases unmatched. The CDR3 is 16 residues long. Germline-derived CDR1 and CDR2 are SGHTA and FQGTGA. The DNA of the CDR3 is TGTGCCAGCAGCTTAATGCCTAGCGGGAGAGCCGAGACCCAGTACTTC. This gives the protein CASSLMPSGRAETQYF.

The CDR3 protein is CASSRGVNTEAFF. As DNA, the CDR3 is TGTGCCAGCAGCCGAGGCGTGAACACTGAAGCTTTCTTT. The chain combines TRBV6-5 with TRBJ1-1; D remains ambiguous. CDR1 and CDR2 from the germline V gene are MNHEY and SVGAGI. Deletions cut 6 bases from V and 0 bases from J, with 8 bases between. CDR3 length: 13 amino acids.

V usage is TRBV28 and J usage is TRBJ1-1; TRBD1 aligns across 7 bases. Germline V CDR1 and CDR2: MDHEN, SYDVKM. This CDR3 is built from 17 residues. The J segment lost 0 bases and the V segment lost 3 bases, leaving 10 bases of the junction unmatched. Here the CDR3 reads CASSFPRQGLMNTEAFF. The CDR3, as DNA: TGTGCCAGCAGTTTTCCGAGACAGGGACTCATGAACACTGAAGCTTTCTTT.

The genes are TRBV5-1 and TRBJ2-2; D perhaps matches TRBD1 (6 bases). The V gene lost 6 bases and the J gene lost 0 bases, with 9 bases spanning the gap. This CDR3 has 14 residues. The germline CDR1 and CDR2 sequences are SGHRS and YFSETQ. The CDR3 protein is CASTDRSNTGELFF. CDR3 nucleotides: TGCGCCAGCACCGACAGGTCGAACACCGGGGAGCTGTTTTTT.

The chain combines TRBV11-2 with TRBJ2-5; 7 nucleotides match TRBD1. The CDR3 has 14 amino acids. J was trimmed by 4 bases and V by 3 bases; bases with no gene match: 5. Germline V lookup: CDR1 SGHAT, CDR2 FQNNGV. Here the CDR3 DNA reads TGTGCCAGCAGCTTCACCCCAGGGGGAGAGACCCAGTACTTC. It specifies CASSFTPGGETQYF.

The V gene is TRBV5-1, the J gene TRBJ2-7; 14 bases map to TRBD2. J was trimmed by 1 base and V by 3 bases; bases with no gene match: 6. CDR3 size: 17 residues. CDR1 is SGHRS, CDR2 YFSETQ, per germline. As DNA, the CDR3 is TGCGCCAGCAGCTCAGGGACTAGCGGGAGCGCTTCCTACGAGCAGTACTTC. Protein sequence: CASSSGTSGSASYEQYF.

At least ten counts were recorded for this clone. DNA of the CDR3: TGTGCCAGCAGAATCGGCGGAACAAATACCTACGAGCAGTACTTC. Translation gives CASRIGGTNTYEQYF. The chain combines TRBV28 with TRBJ2-7, with D uncertain. Germline loops: CDR1 MDHEN, CDR2 SYDVKM. This CDR3 is 15 amino acids long. The V end was cut by 6 bases, the J end by 2 bases, with 17 bases between.

The chain combines TRBV28 with TRBJ2-2; D is uncertain. V lost 10 bases and J lost 6, with 9 bases in between. Germline-derived CDR1 and CDR2 are MDHEN and SYDVKM. The CDR3 runs to 11 residues. The CDR3 loop reads CAIRWAGELFF. The CDR3 DNA reads as TGTGCCATTCGGTGGGCCGGGGAGCTGTTTTTT.

The chain has TRBV29-1 and TRBJ2-5; weak D call: TRBD1 (6 bases). The V gene's germline CDR1 is SQVTM and CDR2 ANQGSEA. The CDR3 covers 12 residues. The CDR3 region has the DNA TGCAGTGTTCTGGGGGCTTCAGAGACCCAGTACTTC. Translating gives CSVLGASETQYF.

The rearrangement uses TRBV7-2 and TRBJ2-3, with 8 bases matching TRBD2. The germline V gene has CDR1 SGHTA and CDR2 FQGNSA. CDR3 length: 17 amino acids. Trimming took 4 bases from V and 5 from J; bases not matched to a gene: 14. CDR3 region: CASSYRPRSGGRDTQYF. The DNA for the CDR3 is TGTGCCAGCAGCTACCGGCCGAGAAGCGGGGGCCGAGATACGCAGTATTTT.

Only one count was recorded for this clone. The gene calls are TRBV30 and TRBJ1-3, with D hard to call. The CDR3 length is 13 residues. V was cut by 2 bases and J by 2 bases, with 7 bases left in between. From germline, CDR1 is GTSNPN and CDR2 SVGIG (reference sequence). The CDR3 sequence is CAWSIGTGNTIYF. CDR3 sequence (DNA): TGTGCCTGGAGTATTGGGACTGGAAACACCATATATTTT.

This clone was detected only once. The V call is TRBV5-1, the J call TRBJ2-3; D is unresolved. The germline V and J ends were trimmed by 0 bases and 4 bases, with 9 bases remaining between them. The CDR3 sequence is 14 residues long. CDR1 and CDR2 from the germline V gene are SGHRS and YFSETQ. This CDR3 is CASSLGEFADTQYF. The CDR3 DNA reads as TGCGCCAGCAGCTTGGGAGAATTCGCAGATACGCAGTATTTT.

The gene calls are TRBV5-1 and TRBJ1-1, with 7 positions matching TRBD1. CDR1 and CDR2 (germline): SGHRS, YFSETQ. V lost 0 bases, J lost 6 bases, and 8 bases stayed unmatched. This CDR3 has 15 residues. The CDR3 region is CASSLEVGGDSEAFF. CDR3 DNA: TGCGCCAGCAGCTTGGAGGTAGGGGGCGATTCTGAAGCTTTCTTT.

The rearrangement joins TRBV5-4 to TRBJ2-2; 11 positions match TRBD1. After removal of 5 bases from V and 3 bases from J, the junction contained 3 bases not matched to a gene. The CDR3 contains 15 residues. The germline V gene has CDR1 SGHNT and CDR2 YYREEE (reference sequence). The CDR3 region is CASSWTGGDTGELFF. The CDR3 bases are TGTGCCAGCAGTTGGACAGGGGGCGACACCGGGGAGCTGTTTTTT.

In this sample, this clone turned up a few times. The V and J genes are TRBV11-2 and TRBJ2-3; D remains unclear. The CDR3 totals 13 residues. Between the trimmed V and J ends, which lost 5 bases and 4 bases, there was a span of 10 bases. Germline V gene sequence: CDR1 SGHAT, CDR2 FQNNGV. The CDR3 region is CASSPVRADTQYF. The CDR3 bases are TGTGCCAGCAGCCCCGTCCGGGCAGATACGCAGTATTTT.

A remark on this clone: One end of the junction varies from germline; a read error may be responsible. The V gene is TRBV5-8, the J gene TRBJ2-7, with TRBD1 as a possible D gene (6 bases). Germline CDR1 is SGHTS and CDR2 is YDEGEE. The CDR3 contains 11 residues. In nucleotides, the CDR3 is TGTGCCAGCAGCTTGGGAGTAGCAGGGGTCTTC. This sequence encodes CASSLGVAGVF.

A remark on this clone: Other DNA sequences from this sample encode an identical CDR3 as well. The V call is TRBV30, the J call TRBJ2-1; unclear D gene. The CDR3 spans 10 residues. The germline V gene has CDR1 GTSNPN and CDR2 SVGIG (reference sequence). The ends were cut back, 5 bases at V and 5 bases at J, with 4 bases in the middle. CDR3 region: CAWADNEQFF. CDR3 sequence (DNA): TGTGCCTGGGCGGACAATGAGCAGTTCTTC.

This clone has a single count. The V and J genes are TRBV5-1 and TRBJ2-7; TRBD1 agrees at 8 bases. Germline lookup yields CDR1 SGHRS and CDR2 YFSETQ. There are 14 residues in the CDR3. V was clipped by 0 bases and J by 2 bases; unmatched bases: 1. The CDR3 loop reads CASSLAGGPYEQYF. The CDR3 nucleotides read TGCGCCAGCAGCTTGGCAGGGGGCCCCTACGAGCAGTACTTC.

Note on this clone: Its ends do not fully match the called genes, so a read error is possible. The rearrangement uses TRBV11-2 and TRBJ1-5, with D possibly being TRBD1 (6 bases). CDR1 is SGHAT and CDR2 is FQNNGV in the germline V gene. This CDR3 contains 14 residues. The CDR3 spells CASSLVGGNQPQHF. DNA of the CDR3: TGTGCCAGCAGCTTAGTTGGGGGCAACCAGCCCCAGCATTTT. Full variable domain (rest looked up from reference TRBV11-2 and TRBJ1-5): EAGVAQSPRYKIIEKRQSVAFWCNPISGHATLYWYQQILGQGPKLLIQFQNNGVVDDSQLPKDRFSAERLKGVDSTLKIQPAKLEDSAVYLCASSLVGGNQPQHFGDGTRLSIL.

The rearrangement links TRBV28 to TRBJ1-2, with D possibly TRBD1 on 5 matching bases. There are 12 residues in the CDR3. In germline, CDR1 is MDHEN, CDR2 SYDVKM. Trimming left V 6 bases short and J 8 bases short, with 13 bases between. DNA of the CDR3: TGTGCCAGCAGCGCCGACAGAGGAGGCTACACCTTC. Its translation: CASSADRGGYTF.

The rearrangement joins TRBV7-2 to TRBJ2-4; D remains unclear. Trimming stripped 4 bases from V and 5 bases from J, with 15 bases between. CDR3 length equals 15 residues. Germline CDR1 SGHTA, CDR2 FQGNSA. As DNA, the CDR3 is TGTGCCAGCAGCTCGAAGGGTCTACCCGAAAACATTCAGTACTTC. Protein: CASSSKGLPENIQYF.